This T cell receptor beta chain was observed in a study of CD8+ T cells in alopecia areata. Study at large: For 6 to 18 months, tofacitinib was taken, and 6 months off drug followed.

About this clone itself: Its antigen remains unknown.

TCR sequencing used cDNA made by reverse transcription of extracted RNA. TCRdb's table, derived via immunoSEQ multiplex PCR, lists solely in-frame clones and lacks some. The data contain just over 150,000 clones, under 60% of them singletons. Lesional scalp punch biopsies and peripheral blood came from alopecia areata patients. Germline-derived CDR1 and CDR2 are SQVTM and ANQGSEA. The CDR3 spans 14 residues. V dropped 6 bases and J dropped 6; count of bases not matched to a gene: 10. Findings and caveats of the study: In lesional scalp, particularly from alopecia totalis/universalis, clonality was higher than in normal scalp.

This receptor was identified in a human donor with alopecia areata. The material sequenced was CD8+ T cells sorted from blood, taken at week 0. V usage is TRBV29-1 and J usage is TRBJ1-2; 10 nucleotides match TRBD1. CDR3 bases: TGCAGCGTCGACCCCGGGGACAGGGGCGATGGCTACACCTTC. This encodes CSVDPGDRGDGYTF.